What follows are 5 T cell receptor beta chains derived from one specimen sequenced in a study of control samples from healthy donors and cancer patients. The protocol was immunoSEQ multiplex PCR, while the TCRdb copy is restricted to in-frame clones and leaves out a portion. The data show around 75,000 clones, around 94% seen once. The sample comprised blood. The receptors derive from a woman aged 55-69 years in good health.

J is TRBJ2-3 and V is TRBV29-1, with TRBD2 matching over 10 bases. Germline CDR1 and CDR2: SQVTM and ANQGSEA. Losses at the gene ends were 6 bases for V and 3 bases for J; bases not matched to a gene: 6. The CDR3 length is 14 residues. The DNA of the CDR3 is TGCAGCGTAAGCGGGAGGGCGGGAACAGATACGCAGTATTTT. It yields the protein CSVSGRAGTDTQYF.

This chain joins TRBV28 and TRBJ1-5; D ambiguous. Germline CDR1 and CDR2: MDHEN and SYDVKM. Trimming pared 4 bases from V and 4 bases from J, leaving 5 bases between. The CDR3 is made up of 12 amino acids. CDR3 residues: CASSSWNQPQHF. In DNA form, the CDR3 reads TGTGCCAGCAGTTCCTGGAATCAGCCCCAGCATTTT. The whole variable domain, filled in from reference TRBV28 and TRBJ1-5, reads DVKVTQSSRYLVKRTGEKVFLECVQDMDHENMFWYRQDPGLGLRLIYFSYDVKMKEKGDIPEGYSVSREKKERFSLILESASTNQTSMYLCASSSWNQPQHFGDGTRLSIL.

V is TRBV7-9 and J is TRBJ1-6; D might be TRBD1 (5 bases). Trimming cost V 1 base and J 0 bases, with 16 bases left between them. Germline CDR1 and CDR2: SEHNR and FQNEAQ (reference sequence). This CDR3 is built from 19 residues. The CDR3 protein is CASSLVGRAAYSYNSPLHF. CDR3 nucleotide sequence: TGTGCCAGCAGCTTAGTGGGCAGGGCGGCTTACTCCTATAATTCACCCCTCCACTTT.

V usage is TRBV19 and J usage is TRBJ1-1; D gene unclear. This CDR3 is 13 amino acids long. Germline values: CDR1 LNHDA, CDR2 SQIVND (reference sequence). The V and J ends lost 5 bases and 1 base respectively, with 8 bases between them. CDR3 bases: TGTGCCAGTAGTTTTTTATGGAACACTGAAGCTTTCTTT. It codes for CASSFLWNTEAFF.

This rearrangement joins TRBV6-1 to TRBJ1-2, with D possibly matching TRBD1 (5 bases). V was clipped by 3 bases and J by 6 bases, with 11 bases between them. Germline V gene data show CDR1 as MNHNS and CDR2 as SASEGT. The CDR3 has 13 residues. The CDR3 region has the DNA TGTGCCAGCAGTGACCCCGACAGAAATGGCTACACCTTC. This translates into CASSDPDRNGYTF.